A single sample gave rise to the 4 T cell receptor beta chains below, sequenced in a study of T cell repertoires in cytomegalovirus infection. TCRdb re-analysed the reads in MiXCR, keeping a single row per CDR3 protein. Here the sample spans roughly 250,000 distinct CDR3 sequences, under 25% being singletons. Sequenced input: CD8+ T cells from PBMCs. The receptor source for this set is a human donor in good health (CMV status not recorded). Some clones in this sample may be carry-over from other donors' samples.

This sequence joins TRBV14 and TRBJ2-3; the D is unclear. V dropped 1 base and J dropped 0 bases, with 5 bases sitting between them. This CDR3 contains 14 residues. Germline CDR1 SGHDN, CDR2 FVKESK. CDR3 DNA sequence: TGTGCCAGCAGCCAAGTGTCCAGCACAGATACGCAGTATTTT. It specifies CASSQVSSTDTQYF.

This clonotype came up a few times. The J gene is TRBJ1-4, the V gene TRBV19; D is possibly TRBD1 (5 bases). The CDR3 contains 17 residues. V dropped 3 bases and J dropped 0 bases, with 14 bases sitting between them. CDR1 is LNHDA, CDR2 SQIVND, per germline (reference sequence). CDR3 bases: TGTGCCAGTAGTATCCCGACAGAAACTTCAACTAATGAAAAACTGTTTTTT. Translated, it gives CASSIPTETSTNEKLFF.

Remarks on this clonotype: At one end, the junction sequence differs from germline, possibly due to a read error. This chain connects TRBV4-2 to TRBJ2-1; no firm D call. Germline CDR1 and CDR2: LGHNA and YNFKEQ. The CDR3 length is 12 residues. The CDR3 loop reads CGSSQGAVEQFF. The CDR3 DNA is TGTGGCAGCAGCCAAGGAGCAGTTGAGCAGTTCTTC.

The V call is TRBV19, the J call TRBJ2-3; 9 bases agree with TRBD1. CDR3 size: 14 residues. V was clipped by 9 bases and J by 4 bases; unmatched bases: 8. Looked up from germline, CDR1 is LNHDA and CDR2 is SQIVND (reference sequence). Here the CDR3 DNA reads TGTGCCAGCGGGGGACAGGGTGAATCAGATACGCAGTATTTT. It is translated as CASGGQGESDTQYF.